A single sample gave rise to the 26 T cell receptor beta chains below, sequenced in a study of a mutant IDH1 vaccine in newly diagnosed glioma. No antigen is known for these receptors. Specified time point: week 5, during vaccination. Each vaccine dose was 300 ug of mutant IDH1 20-mer peptide, with topical imiquimod. The assay was immunoSEQ multiplex PCR, and TCRdb's table has in-frame clones only and misses some. The sample includes about 54,000 clones, around 80% of them seen just once. The sample here was PBMCs, taken from a glioma patient whose treatment included an IDH1 peptide vaccine. The receptors originated from a man aged 25-45 years with glioma.

This clone came up a few times. The CDR3 region has the DNA TGTGCCAGCAGCTCTTGGGGCTCTGGGGCCAACGTCCTGACTTTC. This sequence encodes CASSSWGSGANVLTF. The chain is built from TRBV7-9 and TRBJ2-6; D unresolved. Germline V gene lookup returns CDR1 SEHNR and CDR2 FQNEAQ (reference sequence). The germline V and J ends were trimmed by 4 bases and 0 bases, with 7 bases remaining between them. The CDR3 loop spans 15 amino acids. The variable domain in full, with the rest retrieved from reference TRBV7-9 and TRBJ2-6, is DTGVSQNPRHKITKRGQNVTFRCDPISEHNRLYWYRQTLGQGPEFLTYFQNEAQLEKSRLLSDRFSAERPKGSFSTLEIQRTEQGDSAMYLCASSSWGSGANVLTFGAGSRLTVL.

This chain uses TRBV14 with TRBJ2-1, with D possibly TRBD2 on 6 matching bases. The CDR3 has 18 residues. The V gene lost 4 bases and the J gene lost 5 bases, with 24 bases spanning the gap. Germline-derived CDR1 and CDR2 are SGHDN and FVKESK. The CDR3 protein is CASSPRTGRQTVNNEQFF. The DNA of the CDR3 is TGTGCCAGCAGCCCCAGAACGGGGAGGCAGACAGTAAACAATGAGCAGTTCTTC.

The chain carries TRBV27 and TRBJ2-3; D is undetermined. Trimming removed 5 bases from V and 3 bases from J, with 24 bases in between. The CDR3 covers 18 residues. The germline V gene encodes CDR1 MNHEY and CDR2 SMNVEV (reference sequence). The CDR3 is CASSLKSYRSRPTDTQYF. In nucleotides, the CDR3 is TGTGCCAGCAGTCTAAAATCTTATCGCTCTAGACCAACAGATACGCAGTATTTT.

The CDR3 sequence: CASSYLRGGWYNEQFF. As DNA, the CDR3 is TGTGCCAGCAGTTACCTTCGGGGGGGCTGGTACAATGAGCAGTTCTTC. The V call is TRBV6-5, the J call TRBJ2-1; TRBD2 aligns across 8 bases. The length of the CDR3 is 16 residues. V shed 2 bases and J 4 bases; nucleotides not matched to a gene: 7. Germline V gives CDR1 MNHEY, CDR2 SVGAGI.

The chain employs TRBV19 and TRBJ1-2; D gene unclear. The CDR3 has 14 amino acids. V was cut by 7 bases and J by 0 bases, with 12 bases left in between. Germline CDR1 LNHDA, CDR2 SQIVND (reference sequence). The CDR3 here is CASNPGIPNYGYTF. CDR3 nucleotide sequence: TGTGCCAGTAATCCGGGAATACCTAACTATGGCTACACCTTC.

This clone was seen more than once but under ten times. The J gene is TRBJ1-1, the V gene TRBV12-5; D gene uncertain. CDR3 length: 13 amino acids. CDR1 is LGHNT, CDR2 FRNRAP, per germline. Trimming took off 4 bases at V and 9 bases at J, with 15 bases between the two ends. This chain's CDR3 is CASGSGNPSQAFF. CDR3 sequence (DNA): TGTGCTAGTGGTTCCGGGAACCCGTCTCAAGCTTTCTTT.

A few counts support this clone. The chain employs TRBV4-1 and TRBJ1-3; the D is unclear. Germline V gene sequence: CDR1 MGHRA, CDR2 YSYEKL. V was shortened by 2 bases and J by 4 bases, with 3 bases between the two germline ends. This CDR3 has 12 amino acids. CDR3 DNA: TGCGCCAGCAGCCAATCGGGAAACACCATATATTTT. It translates to CASSQSGNTIYF.

The V and J genes are TRBV5-1 and TRBJ1-4; D remains ambiguous. The germline V gene has CDR1 SGHRS and CDR2 YFSETQ. V was cut by 0 bases and J by 7 bases, with 10 bases left in between. The CDR3 spans 14 residues. Here the CDR3 reads CASSLGQDGEKLFF. The CDR3 bases are TGCGCCAGCAGCTTGGGGCAGGACGGTGAAAAACTGTTTTTT. Supplemented by reference TRBV5-1 and TRBJ1-4, the full variable domain reads KAGVTQTPRYLIKTRGQQVTLSCSPISGHRSVSWYQQTPGQGLQFLFEYFSETQRNKGNFPGRFSGRQFSNSRSEMNVSTLELGDSALYLCASSLGQDGEKLFFGSGTQLSVL.

This clone was recorded only once. The chain combines TRBV7-9 with TRBJ2-3; 7 nucleotides line up with TRBD2. J lost 2 bases, V lost 3 bases, and 8 bases had no gene match. The CDR3 consists of 16 residues. In germline, CDR1 is SEHNR, CDR2 FQNEAQ (reference sequence). CDR3 DNA: TGTGCCAGCAGCTTTAGCCCAGCGGGGTACACAGATACGCAGTATTTT. It specifies CASSFSPAGYTDTQYF.

This clone was found once. The V and J genes are TRBV6-5 and TRBJ1-5, with TRBD1 identical over 9 bases. The CDR3 consists of 15 residues. In germline, CDR1 is MNHEY, CDR2 SVGAGI. V lost 6 bases and J lost 7; bases outside the gene matches: 10. CDR3 sequence (DNA): TGTGCCAGCAGCCGATGGACAGGGGCTGGGCAGCCCCAGCATTTT. Translating gives CASSRWTGAGQPQHF.

Of note for this clone: Germline is not matched at one junction end, which may reflect a read error. The sample has other DNA sequences that encode this CDR3 too. V usage is TRBV5-6 and J usage is TRBJ1-1; D is uncertain. Germline assignment: CDR1 SGHDT and CDR2 YYEEEE. The CDR3 runs to 14 residues. CDR3 residues: CASRRGSWNTEAFF. The CDR3 DNA is TGCGCCAGCAGGCGAGGGAGTTGGAACACTGAAGCTTTCTTT.

The chain uses TRBV27 and TRBJ2-5; 7 bases fit TRBD1. The CDR3 runs 14 residues. V lost 5 bases and J lost 7; bases outside the gene matches: 10. The V gene's germline CDR1 is MNHEY and CDR2 SMNVEV (reference sequence). The CDR3 DNA reads as TGTGCCAGCAGTCCGCAGGGGGACAGTAGGACCCAGTACTTC. Protein: CASSPQGDSRTQYF.

The chain carries TRBV6-5 and TRBJ2-7; D ambiguous. The length of the CDR3 is 13 residues. The germline V gene encodes CDR1 MNHEY and CDR2 SVGAGI. Between the trimmed V and J ends, which lost 0 bases and 6 bases, there was a span of 9 bases. CDR3 in amino acids: CASSYSSLGEQYF. The DNA for the CDR3 is TGTGCCAGCAGTTACTCGAGCCTGGGCGAGCAGTACTTC.

The V and J genes are TRBV10-2 and TRBJ2-3; D might be TRBD1 or TRBD2, each matching 5 bases. This CDR3 has 15 residues. V lost 6 bases, J lost 0 bases, and 13 bases lay in between. The germline V gene encodes CDR1 WSHSY and CDR2 SAAADI. The DNA of the CDR3 is TGCGCCAGCAGGGCCGGGGCCTTAAGCACAGATACGCAGTATTTT. It is translated as CASRAGALSTDTQYF.

The V call is TRBV6-1, the J call TRBJ2-7; 9 bases fit TRBD2. The V gene end was trimmed by 3 bases and the J gene end by 5 bases; junction bases not matched to a gene: 8. There are 15 residues in the CDR3. Germline values: CDR1 MNHNS, CDR2 SASEGT. CDR3 sequence reads: CASSDWGLAHHEQYF. CDR3 sequence (DNA): TGTGCCAGCAGTGATTGGGGACTAGCTCACCACGAGCAGTACTTC.

A single count supports this clone. The chain joins TRBV18 to TRBJ2-5; TRBD1 matches 9 bases. CDR1 KGHSH and CDR2 LQKENI come from the germline V gene. The CDR3 contains 17 residues. The V segment lost 1 base and the J segment 4 bases; nucleotides outside the gene matches: 10. The CDR3 region has the DNA TGTGCCAGCTCACCACGCTTGGACAGGGGAGGTGGAGAGACCCAGTACTTC. Residues: CASSPRLDRGGGETQYF.

This clone was counted a single time. The chain is built from TRBV13 and TRBJ2-2; no firm D call. With 3 bases removed from V and 9 bases from J, the gap between germline ends came to 29 bases. The V gene's germline CDR1 is PRHDT and CDR2 FYEKMQ (reference sequence). The CDR3 consists of 19 residues. CDR3: CASSFYSSVVVKGLRELFF. The CDR3 DNA sequence: TGTGCCAGCAGCTTTTACTCATCGGTCGTAGTAAAGGGCCTACGGGAGCTGTTTTTT.

This chain joins TRBV7-9 and TRBJ1-4; no clear D. The CDR3 is 14 amino acids. Trimming shortened V by 0 bases and J by 5 bases, and 7 bases separated the two germline ends. In germline, CDR1 is SEHNR, CDR2 FQNEAQ (reference sequence). This CDR3 is CASSLAGFNEKLFF. The CDR3 bases are TGTGCCAGCAGCTTAGCCGGCTTCAATGAAAAACTGTTTTTT. Full variable domain (rest looked up from reference TRBV7-9 and TRBJ1-4): DTGVSQNPRHKITKRGQNVTFRCDPISEHNRLYWYRQTLGQGPEFLTYFQNEAQLEKSRLLSDRFSAERPKGSFSTLEIQRTEQGDSAMYLCASSLAGFNEKLFFGSGTQLSVL.

To note about this clone: This CDR3 is also generated by other DNA sequences in the sample. The chain couples TRBV6-6 to TRBJ2-7; 7 bases match TRBD1. The CDR3 loop spans 16 amino acids. Germline CDR1 MNHNY, CDR2 SVGAGI (reference sequence). Trimming removed 5 bases from V and 2 bases from J; junction bases left unmatched: 12. CDR3 protein: CASSRKGQSFPYEQYF. CDR3 nucleotide sequence: TGTGCCAGCAGTCGAAAGGGACAGTCTTTTCCCTACGAGCAGTACTTC.

The chain is built from TRBV10-2 and TRBJ1-3; D is perhaps TRBD1 (5 bases). Per germline, CDR1 WSHSY and CDR2 SAAADI. The CDR3 consists of 15 residues. V was cut by 6 bases and J by 0 bases, with 12 bases left in between. In DNA, the CDR3 is TGCGCCAGCAGCGTAGGGACGGTCTCTGGAAACACCATATATTTT. Amino acid sequence: CASSVGTVSGNTIYF.

CDR3 protein: CASRLSWTGRTEAFF. The CDR3 DNA reads TGCGCCAGCAGACTTTCCTGGACAGGGAGAACTGAAGCTTTCTTT. J is TRBJ1-1 and V is TRBV4-1, with TRBD1 matching 8 bases. V gave up 6 bases and J gave up 5 bases; unmatched junction bases: 11. Germline lookup yields CDR1 MGHRA and CDR2 YSYEKL. There are 15 residues in the CDR3.

The chain links TRBV5-1 to TRBJ2-1; 11 nucleotides align to TRBD2. The CDR3 is 17 amino acids. J lost 10 bases, V lost 5 bases, and 17 bases had no gene match. Germline loops: CDR1 SGHRS, CDR2 YFSETQ. The CDR3 coding sequence is TGCGCCAGCAGGTCAAAACGGGGGACTAGCGGCCCAGAGGAGCAGTTCTTC. Translated, it gives CASRSKRGTSGPEEQFF.

This clone was picked up a small number of times. The rearrangement links TRBV7-2 to TRBJ1-1; unclear D gene. The CDR3 is made up of 14 amino acids. The V gene lost 1 base and the J gene lost 4 bases, with 10 bases spanning the gap. Germline V gene sequence: CDR1 SGHTA, CDR2 FQGNSA. Here the CDR3 reads CASSLGGLGTEAFF. The DNA of the CDR3 is TGTGCCAGCAGCTTAGGCGGGTTGGGCACTGAAGCTTTCTTT.

This sequence joins TRBV28 and TRBJ2-2; D gene uncertain. Trimming shortened V by 2 bases and J by 2 bases, and 6 bases separated the two germline ends. CDR3 length: 14 residues. Germline V gives CDR1 MDHEN, CDR2 SYDVKM. The CDR3 sequence is CASSLGTNTGELFF. The CDR3, as DNA: TGTGCCAGCAGTTTAGGAACTAACACCGGGGAGCTGTTTTTT.

V and J are TRBV30 and TRBJ1-4; 11 bases are shared with TRBD1. V was pared by 6 bases and J by 10 bases, with 7 bases of the junction left unmatched. This CDR3 contains 13 residues. Germline V gives CDR1 GTSNPN, CDR2 SVGIG (reference sequence). CDR3 sequence reads: CACGQGAGGKLFF. CDR3 sequence (DNA): TGTGCCTGTGGACAGGGGGCAGGTGGAAAACTGTTTTTT.

This clone was recorded once. V is TRBV2 and J is TRBJ2-7; TRBD1 matches at 9 bases. CDR3 size: 15 residues. V was pared by 6 bases and J by 0 bases, with 6 bases of the junction left unmatched. Germline V gives CDR1 SNHLY, CDR2 FYNNEI. The CDR3 coding sequence is TGTGCCAGCAGCGTGGACAGGGGAGGCTCCTACGAGCAGTACTTC. Amino acids: CASSVDRGGSYEQYF.